This paragraph covers one T cell receptor (beta chain) sequence. Its target is not known. J lost 4 bases, V lost 6 bases, and 10 bases had no gene match. In germline, CDR1 is MGHRA, CDR2 YSYEKL. The CDR3 is 16 residues long. Expressed TCRB transcripts were sequenced because the isolated RNA had all been reverse transcribed beforehand. Some clones are missing from TCRdb's copy, which holds only in-frame ones; the method was immunoSEQ multiplex PCR. The sample records 250,000 to 300,000 clones, about 24% being singletons. These data originate in a study of beta chain features in type 1 diabetes. Study-wide background: All samples yielded about 100 million examined sorted cells. Study results and limitations: Within each of all four CD4+ subsets, Type 1 diabetes patients had TCRB CDR3s that were moderately but significantly shorter. A pattern of fewer insertions and more deletions at VDJ junctions was seen in type 1 diabetes patients.

This clonotype was sampled from a woman aged 25 to 45 with type 1 diabetes. Sequenced: naive CD4+ T cells from blood. This sequence joins TRBV4-1 and TRBJ2-1; 9 positions agree with TRBD1. The CDR3 DNA reads as TGCGCCAGCAGGGCTCCCGGGACAGGGAATTACAATGAGCAGTTCTTC. It translates to CASRAPGTGNYNEQFF.